These 11 T cell receptor beta chains came from one sample sequenced in a study of cytomegalovirus exposure and HLA in healthy donors. The PCR had 60 Vbeta and 13 Jbeta primers. Assay: immunoSEQ multiplex PCR; the TCRdb copy retains only in-frame clones and omits some. The sample lists 110,000 to 150,000 clones; roughly 75% were seen once. Sequencing used PBMCs. These receptors all come from a man aged 25 to 45 in good health and CMV-seronegative.

The genes are TRBV4-1 and TRBJ2-7; no clear D. This CDR3 contains 12 residues. Looked up from germline, CDR1 is MGHRA and CDR2 is YSYEKL. V was pared by 0 bases and J by 7 bases, with 7 bases between. CDR3 bases: TGCGCCAGCAGCCAAGAGTACGGGGAGCAGTACTTC. Encoded protein: CASSQEYGEQYF.

In this sample, this clone turned up a few times. This chain connects TRBV4-1 to TRBJ2-3, with D hard to call. Germline V gene sequence: CDR1 MGHRA, CDR2 YSYEKL. The germline V and J ends were trimmed by 1 base and 2 bases, with 25 bases remaining between them. This CDR3 has 20 residues. In DNA form, the CDR3 reads TGCGCCAGCAGCCAAGTTTTTCACCGTAGAGCAGGTCCCCCCACAGATACGCAGTATTTT. Protein: CASSQVFHRRAGPPTDTQYF.

The rearrangement joins TRBV27 to TRBJ2-3; weak D call: TRBD2 (5 bases). The CDR3 is 13 residues long. Trimming removed 5 bases at V and 8 bases at J, with 14 bases between. Per germline, CDR1 MNHEY and CDR2 SMNVEV (reference sequence). The CDR3 protein is CASSEGVGITQYF. CDR3 DNA sequence: TGTGCCAGCAGTGAAGGAGTCGGGATTACGCAGTATTTT.

The rearrangement links TRBV28 to TRBJ2-5; D gene unclear. The CDR3 has 13 amino acids. V lost 0 bases to trimming and J lost 8 bases, with 10 bases between them. Germline CDR1 and CDR2: MDHEN and SYDVKM. CDR3 nucleotide sequence: TGTGCCAGCAGTTTATGGCGGTCGGATACCCAGTACTTC. It specifies CASSLWRSDTQYF.

This chain connects TRBV6-1 to TRBJ2-2, with 11 nucleotides matching TRBD2. Germline V gene data show CDR1 as MNHNS and CDR2 as SASEGT. The CDR3 spans 19 residues. The trim removed 4 bases at V and 6 bases at J, leaving 16 bases unmatched. The chain's CDR3 is CASSAGTSGTLWGSGELFF. The CDR3 DNA is TGTGCCAGCAGTGCCGGGACTAGCGGAACCCTTTGGGGATCCGGGGAGCTGTTTTTT.

The chain combines TRBV2 with TRBJ1-1; tentative D call: TRBD1 (5 bases). CDR1 is SNHLY, CDR2 FYNNEI, per germline. This CDR3 is built from 13 residues. Trimming cost V 4 bases and J 5 bases, with 11 bases left between them. The CDR3 protein is CASSGGRHTEAFF. The CDR3 DNA follows: TGTGCCAGCAGTGGGGGGAGGCATACTGAAGCTTTCTTT. The complete variable domain, with remaining parts taken from reference TRBV2 and TRBJ1-1, reads EPEVTQTPSHQVTQMGQEVILRCVPISNHLYFYWYRQILGQKVEFLVSFYNNEISEKSEIFDDQFSVERPDGSNFTLKIRSTKLEDSAMYFCASSGGRHTEAFFGQGTRLTVV.

V is TRBV4-1 and J is TRBJ1-5; D call uncertain. Looked up from germline, CDR1 is MGHRA and CDR2 is YSYEKL. This CDR3 is built from 13 residues. V gave up 0 bases and J gave up 6 bases, with 6 bases separating them. CDR3 nucleotides: TGCGCCAGCAGCCAAGATGAGGTTCAGCCCCAGCATTTT. It translates to CASSQDEVQPQHF.

The chain links TRBV29-1 to TRBJ1-3; 9 bases line up with TRBD1. The CDR3 has 18 residues. Per the germline V gene, CDR1 is SQVTM and CDR2 is ANQGSEA. J was trimmed by 4 bases and V by 1 base; bases with no gene match: 14. The CDR3 DNA reads TGCAGCGTTGAAGGGGAGGACAGGGGTAAACTTTTAGGAAACACCATATATTTT. Protein: CSVEGEDRGKLLGNTIYF.

The rearrangement links TRBV9 to TRBJ2-7; the match to TRBD2 covers 8 bases. This CDR3 spans 15 amino acids. Germline V gene data show CDR1 as SGDLS and CDR2 as YYNGEE. V lost 0 bases and J lost 3; bases outside the gene matches: 5. The CDR3 spells CASSVGLAGDYEQYF. CDR3 coding DNA: TGTGCCAGCAGCGTAGGCCTAGCGGGTGACTACGAGCAGTACTTC. Based on the CDR3 plus reference TRBV9 and TRBJ2-7, the full variable domain is DSGVTQTPKHLITATGQRVTLRCSPRSGDLSVYWYQQSLDQGLQFLIQYYNGEERAKGNILERFSAQQFPDLHSELNLSSLELGDSALYFCASSVGLAGDYEQYFGPGTRLTVT.

V usage is TRBV10-3 and J usage is TRBJ1-5; maybe TRBD1 (6 bases). This CDR3 has 12 amino acids. CDR1 is ENHRY and CDR2 is SYGVKD in the germline V gene. Trimming took off 2 bases at V and 11 bases at J, with 10 bases between the two ends. CDR3 DNA sequence: TGTGCCATCAGTGAGGCTGACAGGACCCAGCATTTT. It is translated as CAISEADRTQHF.

The chain links TRBV15 to TRBJ1-4; 7 nucleotides match TRBD1. The V segment lost 0 bases and the J segment 6 bases; nucleotides outside the gene matches: 7. CDR1 LNHNV and CDR2 YYDKDF come from the germline V gene (reference sequence). CDR3 length: 16 residues. The CDR3 loop reads CATSRDYRGRDEKLFF. The DNA for the CDR3 is TGTGCCACCAGCAGAGATTACAGGGGTCGTGATGAAAAACTGTTTTTT.